The entry that follows covers one T cell receptor (beta chain) sequence. In the PCR, 60 Vbeta and 13 Jbeta primers were used. The protocol was immunoSEQ multiplex PCR, while the TCRdb copy is restricted to in-frame clones and leaves out a portion. The table lists about 180,000 clones, more than 75% of them singletons, with roughly 2.5% in the top ten. The sample belongs to a study of cytomegalovirus exposure and HLA in healthy donors. The germline V gene has CDR1 KGHSH and CDR2 LQKENI. This CDR3 is 13 amino acids long. V was trimmed by 2 bases and J by 2 bases, leaving 7 bases between them. This receptor was identified in a woman under 40 in good health and CMV-seropositive. The chain employs TRBV18 and TRBJ2-7; perhaps TRBD1 as D (6 bases). The sample was PBMCs. The CDR3 nucleotides read TGTGCCAGCTCACCAGGGGACACCTACGAGCAGTACTTC. Translation: CASSPGDTYEQYF.